The entry below gives a single T cell receptor (beta chain) sequence along with its context. What it binds is unknown. MiXCR, applied by TCRdb to the reads, yields one record per CDR3 protein. This table has hundreds of thousands of distinct CDR3 sequences, roughly a third appearing once. This sample is drawn from a study of T cell repertoires in cytomegalovirus infection. As for the study in general: The study used recently identified HLA-C-restricted and well-studied HLA-B-restricted CMV epitopes. Indications came from public TCR beta signatures; they pointed to CMV infection and to a matching HLA type. General study findings and limits: Public TCR beta family frequency separated CMV-and-HLA carriers, including in an independent cohort. Clonotype analysis showed dominance of the ex vivo response by HLA-C-restricted CMV-specific TCR beta clonotypes.

There are 13 residues in the CDR3. V was trimmed by 7 bases and J by 2 bases, leaving 10 bases between them. Germline V CDR1 and CDR2: SGHVS, FNYEAQ. The clonotype was recovered from a human donor in good health (CMV status not recorded). Some clones in this sample may be carry-over from other donors' samples. V is TRBV7-6 and J is TRBJ2-3; no clear D. Material: cultured PBMCs, obtained from culture after CMV antigen stimulation. The CDR3: CASTEEVTDTQYF. CDR3 sequence (DNA): TGTGCCAGCACTGAAGAAGTCACAGATACGCAGTATTTT.